These 8 T cell receptor beta chains were all obtained from the same sample, sequenced in a study of shared clonotypes between healthy human individuals. Some clones are missing from TCRdb's copy, which holds only in-frame ones; the method was immunoSEQ multiplex PCR. The data contain around 2,000,000 clones, roughly 96% of them seen just once; the ten biggest clones take up about 0.13%. The sample was naive CD4+ T cells sorted from blood. Subset meaning: CD45RA+ positively selected. The receptors were gathered from a young man in good health.

CDR3 sequence (DNA): TGTGCCACGACAGAGACGGGACAGGGCTCCTACGAGCAGTACTTC. Its protein product is CATTETGQGSYEQYF. The chain joins TRBV10-3 to TRBJ2-7; TRBD1 matches at 9 bases. The CDR3 length is 15 residues. Trimming removed 10 bases from V and 0 bases from J; junction bases left unmatched: 10. CDR1 ENHRY and CDR2 SYGVKD come from the germline V gene.

This chain uses TRBV7-9 with TRBJ2-7; D might be TRBD1 or TRBD2, each matching 7 bases. Germline lookup yields CDR1 SEHNR and CDR2 FQNEAQ (reference sequence). The CDR3 spans 13 residues. Trimming pared 1 base from V and 6 bases from J, leaving 10 bases between. The CDR3: CASSLGRGGEQYF. In DNA, the CDR3 is TGTGCCAGCAGCTTAGGCAGGGGGGGCGAGCAGTACTTC.

Concerning this clone itself: The same CDR3 is also encoded by other DNA sequences in this sample. This chain connects TRBV28 to TRBJ1-5; TRBD1 matches 7 bases. V gave up 6 bases and J gave up 4 bases; unmatched junction bases: 3. Germline CDR1 is MDHEN and CDR2 is SYDVKM. The CDR3 covers 13 residues. CDR3 DNA: TGTGCCAGCAGGAGACAGGGTAATCAGCCCCAGCATTTT. It specifies CASRRQGNQPQHF.

The genes are TRBV30 and TRBJ1-5; no reliable D call. CDR1 and CDR2 from the germline V gene are GTSNPN and SVGIG (reference sequence). There are 16 residues in the CDR3. Between the trimmed V and J ends, which lost 4 bases and 4 bases, there was a span of 20 bases. The CDR3 loop reads CAWMPGSIPGNQPQHF. CDR3 DNA sequence: TGTGCCTGGATGCCAGGAAGTATACCGGGAAATCAGCCCCAGCATTTT. The complete variable domain, with remaining parts taken from reference TRBV30 and TRBJ1-5, reads SQTIHQWPATLVQPVGSPLSLECTVEGTSNPNLYWYRQAAGRGLQLLFYSVGIGQISSEVPQNLSASRPQDRQFILSSKKLLLSDSGFYLCAWMPGSIPGNQPQHFGDGTRLSIL.

The chain employs TRBV6-1 and TRBJ2-7; TRBD1 matches 10 bases. With V trimmed by 8 bases and J by 3 bases, 4 bases remained unmatched. The germline V gene encodes CDR1 MNHNS and CDR2 SASEGT. The CDR3 spans 13 residues. This CDR3 is CASDRGPNYEQYF. The CDR3 bases are TGTGCCAGCGACAGGGGGCCGAACTACGAGCAGTACTTC.

The chain employs TRBV18 and TRBJ2-3, with TRBD1 matching 9 bases. The CDR3 totals 15 residues. The trim removed 2 bases at V and 7 bases at J, leaving 7 bases unmatched. CDR1 is KGHSH and CDR2 is LQKENI in the germline V gene. CDR3 in amino acids: CASSPRDRVMYTQYF. In nucleotides, the CDR3 is TGTGCCAGCTCACCAAGGGACAGGGTCATGTATACGCAGTATTTT.

The gene calls are TRBV2 and TRBJ2-3; D is possibly TRBD2 (5 bases). Trimming left V 10 bases short and J 2 bases short, with 10 bases between. The CDR3 covers 12 residues. CDR1 and CDR2 from the germline V gene are SNHLY and FYNNEI. The CDR3 region is CATRTLTDTQYF. CDR3 nucleotide sequence: TGTGCCACCAGGACTCTCACAGATACGCAGTATTTT.

The V gene is TRBV7-8, the J gene TRBJ2-5; D unresolved. Trimming stripped 5 bases from V and 5 bases from J, with 15 bases between. CDR3 length: 14 amino acids. Germline CDR1 reads SGHVS; CDR2 reads FQNEAQ. This CDR3 is CASSARIQSETQYF. The DNA of the CDR3 is TGTGCCAGCAGCGCAAGGATACAGTCGGAGACCCAGTACTTC.